The text below deals with one TCR beta chain. The specificity of this receptor is unknown. No much larger clone exists at a distance of one base, and base qualities are not known. The donors were healthy, HIV-negative adults with no recently reported acute infections or vaccinations. Every donor was a Caucasian adult residing in Nashville, Tennessee, USA. CD4+ T cells were enriched by magnetic negative selection, after which naive cells were positively selected on CD45RA and the negative fraction was taken as the memory subset. Blood was obtained by leukapheresis, after which PBMCs were separated by Ficoll-Histopaque density gradient centrifugation and cryopreserved in liquid nitrogen vapor phase. Analytical flow cytometry was used to check the purity and quantity of each magnetically sorted T cell population. Genomic DNA was isolated from every sorted fraction and measured by UV absorbance on a Nanodrop 2000c.

Using the deep immunoSEQ assay, multiplex PCR amplified TCR CDR3 regions from genomic DNA. Extracted genomic DNA from each cell subset was distributed evenly across all wells of several immunoSEQ 96-well plates, and each plate was treated as a replicate. For sorted subsets, around 200 ng genomic DNA, equal to approximately 30,000 T cell genomes, was loaded into each replicate PCR. The purified libraries were quantified using a Qubit 3.0 fluorometer, sized with a Bioanalyzer 2100, and then quantified again using the KAPA Library Quantification kit. A separate single-read 150-cycle Illumina NextSeq 550 flow cell was used to sequence each immunoSEQ 96-well plate. As for the original processing: Because only junctional sequences without quality scores were contained in the immunoSEQ output, filtering matching that applied to full-length reads could not be performed. To assign V/J genes and CDR3, sequences were annotated against IMGT germline references using PyIR, a Python wrapper for IgBLAST v1.9. Any read was removed if the V/J assignment was weak (E-value above 1e-6), the CDR3 was missing, or the read contained stop codons, out-of-frame junctions, or ambiguous translated residues. A V3J clonotype was defined by an identical inferred V gene, J gene, and CDR3 amino acid sequence. To compute the percentage overlap between repertoires, the number of shared unique clonotypes was divided by the size of the smaller repertoire. Richness of each repertoire was evaluated using RTK rarefaction, the Chao1 estimator, and Recon v2.1 estimates of unobserved clonotypes. For all TCRbeta clonotypes obtained by the gDNA method from a handful of donors, generation probabilities were computed with OLGA. TCRdb holds this immuneACCESS table with in-frame rearrangements only. Some clones are missing; in checked studies, unresolved V genes explain under half, and the rest has no known cause. V, J and clone size reflect that table, while D and trimming were determined from the DNA. For this sample the table gives roughly 760,000 clones, of which around two thirds were detected only once. The ten largest clones add up to approximately 1.8% of the sample.

There are 16 amino acids in the CDR3, from cysteine to phenylalanine inclusive. The retained sequence is limited to the CDR3, 48 bases, with the frame set at the first base. The germline V and J ends show losses of 10 bases and 13 bases respectively, and no gene match explains 20 bases of the junction. The germline V gene supplies CDR1 SGHDT and CDR2 YYEEEE. This specimen belongs to a study of shared clonotypes between healthy human individuals (dated by TCRdb to about 2020). Regarding the study in general: Two women and three men aged 18 to 49 years were included in the cohort. Per donor, three plates each were used for CD4 naive and CD4 memory, two for CD8 naive, and one for CD8 memory. To estimate repertoire size and how much clonotypes are shared between individuals, the study performed deep sequencing of blood TCR repertoires from roughly five healthy adults. Libraries were prepared and TCR repertoires were sequenced by different laboratories using diverse techniques, in order to increase sequencing depth and limit assay-specific biases. Between about 0.85 and 9.5 billion PBMCs per donor were obtained by leukapheresis. Summary of the overall study and its limitations: Pairwise subsampling indicated that sequencing depth was expected to affect the degree of clonotype sharing among donors. Clonotypes shared by all four sorted-subset donors showed higher generation probabilities than non-shared clonotypes. The small number of donors limited the genetic and exposure-history diversity represented. Naive subsets generally had larger estimated clonotype richness than memory subsets. Rarefaction of sorted-subset datasets indicated incomplete sequencing despite the large sequencing depth. Only blood was sampled, and tissue TCR repertoires likely differ from those in blood. Sharing across several donors was observed for approximately 5% of naive CD4, 3% to 3.5% of naive CD8, 2.3% of memory CD4, and approximately 0.41% of memory CD8 clonotypes.

The specimen sequenced was memory CD4+ T cells sorted from blood. The cell subset or site label here, explained by the study, means: CD45RA-negative fraction. The chain uses TRBV5-6 and TRBJ2-1; 13 central nucleotides agree with TRBD2. This TCR derives from a woman aged 30 to 39 in good health. The nucleotides read TGTGCCTCAGGGGGACTAGCGGGATTTAGAGTAGTTAGTCAGTTCTTC. The translation is CASGGLAGFRVVSQFF.